The 9 T cell receptor beta chains below come from one sample, sequenced in a study of OX40 agonist ivuxolimab in advanced cancers. Using immunoSEQ multiplex PCR, the repertoire was profiled, and TCRdb retains in-frame clones only, with some absent. Of tens of thousands of clones listed, approximately 89% were seen once; the top ten hold about 9.6%. The material sequenced was CD4+ or CD8+ T cells sorted from blood, taken in a trial of the OX40 agonist ivuxolimab. These receptors were taken from an adult with an advanced solid tumor such as melanoma, head and neck, liver or kidney cancer.

The chain employs TRBV4-1 and TRBJ2-3, with 11 bases aligning to TRBD2. The V segment lost 4 bases and the J segment 0 bases; nucleotides outside the gene matches: 3. From germline, CDR1 is MGHRA and CDR2 YSYEKL. The CDR3 covers 16 residues. CDR3: CASSLGLAGSTDTQYF. The CDR3 DNA is TGCGCCAGCAGCCTAGGACTAGCGGGCAGCACAGATACGCAGTATTTT.

The chain links TRBV5-1 to TRBJ2-2, with TRBD2 matching over 13 bases. Germline CDR1 SGHRS, CDR2 YFSETQ. This CDR3 has 16 residues. V dropped 5 bases and J dropped 4; count of bases not matched to a gene: 5. CDR3 protein: CASRLLAGGTTGELFF. The DNA for the CDR3 is TGCGCCAGCAGGTTACTAGCGGGAGGGACCACCGGGGAGCTGTTTTTT. Based on the CDR3 plus reference TRBV5-1 and TRBJ2-2, the full variable domain is KAGVTQTPRYLIKTRGQQVTLSCSPISGHRSVSWYQQTPGQGLQFLFEYFSETQRNKGNFPGRFSGRQFSNSRSEMNVSTLELGDSALYLCASRLLAGGTTGELFFGEGSRLTVL.

The chain carries TRBV11-3 and TRBJ2-1; weak D call: TRBD2 (6 bases). Trimming cost V 5 bases and J 0 bases, with 11 bases left between them. The CDR3 consists of 15 residues. Germline V gene sequence: CDR1 SGHNT, CDR2 YENEEA. The CDR3 protein is CASSLSGASYNEQFF. CDR3 nucleotides: TGTGCCAGCAGCCTTAGCGGTGCCTCCTACAATGAGCAGTTCTTC.

The chain recombines TRBV27 with TRBJ2-2; TRBD2 matches at 10 bases. Trimming at V came to 2 bases and at J to 6 bases, leaving 6 bases not matched to a gene. This CDR3 spans 16 amino acids. Looked up from germline, CDR1 is MNHEY and CDR2 is SMNVEV (reference sequence). This CDR3 reads CASSLNLAGDPGELFF. In nucleotides, the CDR3 is TGTGCCAGCAGTTTAAATCTAGCGGGAGATCCCGGGGAGCTGTTTTTT.

V usage is TRBV10-3 and J usage is TRBJ2-1; 9 nucleotides align to TRBD2. CDR1 and CDR2 from the germline V gene are ENHRY and SYGVKD. The ends lost 8 bases at V and 9 bases at J; junction bases unmatched: 8. This CDR3 has 13 amino acids. CDR3 sequence reads: CAIYSGSRGEQFF. The CDR3 nucleotides are TGTGCCATCTATAGCGGGAGCCGGGGTGAGCAGTTCTTC.

This sequence joins TRBV7-9 and TRBJ2-4; unclear D gene. The V gene's germline CDR1 is SEHNR and CDR2 FQNEAQ (reference sequence). The CDR3 contains 15 residues. With 3 bases removed from V and 0 bases from J, the gap between germline ends came to 9 bases. DNA of the CDR3: TGTGCCAGCAGCTTTTGGCAGGAAGCCAAAAACATTCAGTACTTC. This codes for CASSFWQEAKNIQYF.

This clone was seen a single time. The chain recombines TRBV27 with TRBJ2-7, with D perhaps matching TRBD1 or TRBD2 (6 bases each). The ends were cut back, 6 bases at V and 3 bases at J, with 15 bases in the middle. This CDR3 is built from 14 residues. The germline V gene encodes CDR1 MNHEY and CDR2 SMNVEV (reference sequence). CDR3 nucleotides: TGTGCCAGCAGGGGGGGACACGGGAGCTACGAGCAGTACTTC. Its protein product is CASRGGHGSYEQYF.

The rearrangement joins TRBV5-1 to TRBJ1-1; no definite D call. Germline loops: CDR1 SGHRS, CDR2 YFSETQ. CDR3 length: 16 residues. V dropped 0 bases and J dropped 1 base, with 13 bases sitting between them. The DNA of the CDR3 is TGCGCCAGCAGCTTGGGGACCCGAACGGGGAACACTGAAGCTTTCTTT. Amino acids: CASSLGTRTGNTEAFF.

This chain uses TRBV28 with TRBJ2-6, with D possibly matching TRBD1 (5 bases). The CDR3 totals 15 residues. V lost 6 bases, J lost 0 bases, and 9 bases lay in between. CDR1 MDHEN and CDR2 SYDVKM come from the germline V gene. For the CDR3, the DNA is TGTGCCAGCAGCAAAGACAGCTCTGGGGCCAACGTCCTGACTTTC. Its protein is CASSKDSSGANVLTF.